The 23 T cell receptor beta chains below all came from one sample that was sequenced in a study of response to subunit inactivated influenza vaccine. TCRdb re-called the RT-PCR reads through MiXCR, storing one row per CDR3 protein. This table has approximately 530,000 distinct CDR3 sequences, 13% appearing once. Sample: PBMCs from blood, taken around seven weeks after vaccination. These receptors originate from a man aged 50 to 59 who received an inactivated influenza vaccine.

This rearrangement joins TRBV7-3 to TRBJ2-1, with TRBD2 matching 9 bases. Germline CDR1 is SGHTA and CDR2 is FQGTGA. CDR3 size: 15 residues. Unmatched junction bases numbered 7, after V lost 2 bases and J lost 8 bases. In nucleotides, the CDR3 is TGTGCCAGCAGCTTACGGGCGGGAGGGACCGATGAGCAGTTCTTC. It translates to CASSLRAGGTDEQFF. Full variable domain (missing parts from reference TRBV7-3 and TRBJ2-1): GAGVSQTPSNKVTEKGKYVELRCDPISGHTALYWYRQSLGQGPEFLIYFQGTGAADDSGLPNDRFFAVRPEGSVSTLKIQRTERGDSAVYLCASSLRAGGTDEQFFGPGTRLTVL.

This clonotype appeared a few times. J is TRBJ2-1 and V is TRBV7-9; 11 bases fit TRBD2. Germline V gene data show CDR1 as SEHNR and CDR2 as FQNEAQ (reference sequence). CDR3 size: 17 residues. Unmatched junction bases numbered 13, after V lost 5 bases and J lost 7 bases. DNA for the CDR3: TGTGCCAGCAGCCGCGGGACTAGCGGACACGAGTCGAATGAGCAGTTCTTC. Translating gives CASSRGTSGHESNEQFF.

In this sample, this clonotype turned up a few times. J is TRBJ2-7 and V is TRBV7-9; TRBD1 matches at 9 bases. The V gene's germline CDR1 is SEHNR and CDR2 FQNEAQ (reference sequence). This CDR3 is 14 amino acids long. Germline trimming cut 4 bases from V and 5 bases from J; bases unmatched to any gene: 6. The CDR3 protein is CASSSGTGFDEQYF. CDR3 coding DNA: TGTGCCAGCAGCTCCGGGACAGGGTTCGACGAGCAGTACTTC.

This chain joins TRBV24-1 and TRBJ2-1; 12 bases are shared with TRBD2. CDR1 and CDR2 (germline): KGHDR, SFDVKD. The CDR3 has 16 amino acids. V was pared by 7 bases and J by 5 bases, with 8 bases of the junction left unmatched. CDR3 DNA sequence: TGTGCCACCAGCCTCCTGACTAGCGGGGGAGACAATGAGCAGTTCTTC. Protein: CATSLLTSGGDNEQFF.

This clonotype was observed many times. The DNA of the CDR3 is TGCGCCAGCAGCTTGGGGACGATGAACTATGGCTACACCTTC. This sequence encodes CASSLGTMNYGYTF. The chain has TRBV5-1 and TRBJ1-2; D gene uncertain. In germline, CDR1 is SGHRS, CDR2 YFSETQ. Trimming took 0 bases from V and 2 from J, leaving 8 bases between them. CDR3 length: 14 residues. Drawing the rest from reference TRBV5-1 and TRBJ1-2, the complete variable domain is KAGVTQTPRYLIKTRGQQVTLSCSPISGHRSVSWYQQTPGQGLQFLFEYFSETQRNKGNFPGRFSGRQFSNSRSEMNVSTLELGDSALYLCASSLGTMNYGYTFGSGTRLTVV.

This clonotype was seen ten or more times. The chain recombines TRBV28 with TRBJ2-1; maybe TRBD2 (6 bases). Trimming took off 4 bases at V and 4 bases at J, with 14 bases between the two ends. The germline CDR1 and CDR2 sequences are MDHEN and SYDVKM. The CDR3 has 15 amino acids. CDR3 DNA sequence: TGTGCCAGCAGTTACGGGAGAAGCTTTTACAATGAGCAGTTCTTC. Its translation: CASSYGRSFYNEQFF.

The gene calls are TRBV6-1 and TRBJ1-3, with D possibly TRBD1 on 5 matching bases. Trimming removed 6 bases at V and 2 bases at J, with 11 bases between. CDR3 length equals 14 residues. Per the germline V gene, CDR1 is MNHNS and CDR2 is SASEGT. The CDR3 spells CASSREGPGNTIYF. CDR3 DNA: TGTGCCAGCAGCCGGGAGGGGCCTGGAAACACCATATATTTT.

This clonotype was detected ten times or more. The J gene is TRBJ2-1, the V gene TRBV24-1; D unclear. Trimming left V 2 bases short and J 6 bases short, with 4 bases between. The CDR3 consists of 12 residues. Per germline, CDR1 KGHDR and CDR2 SFDVKD. The CDR3 protein is CATSDYPNEQFF. The DNA of the CDR3 is TGTGCCACCAGTGATTATCCCAATGAGCAGTTCTTC.

This clonotype was picked up a small number of times. The chain has TRBV12-3 or TRBV12-4 and TRBJ2-1; TRBD1 agrees at 7 bases. Trimming removed 6 bases from V and 8 bases from J; junction bases left unmatched: 10. This CDR3 spans 14 amino acids. The CDR3 DNA reads TGTGCCAGCAGCCGTGACAGGGCAGGGGATGAGCAGTTCTTC. Translation: CASSRDRAGDEQFF.

This clonotype occurred a few times. CDR3 sequence: CASSYPPGISGSGANVLTF. The CDR3 nucleotides are TGTGCCAGCAGTTACCCCCCCGGGATATCGGGCTCTGGGGCCAACGTCCTGACTTTC. The chain recombines TRBV6-5 with TRBJ2-6; a possible D gene is TRBD2 (5 bases). V dropped 2 bases and J dropped 0 bases, with 17 bases sitting between them. Germline-derived CDR1 and CDR2 are MNHEY and SVGAGI. CDR3 length: 19 amino acids.

This rearrangement joins TRBV6-2 or TRBV6-3 to TRBJ2-7; D gene ambiguous. The CDR3 has 13 residues. Germline lookup yields CDR1 MNHEY and CDR2 SVGEGT. V shed 2 bases and J shed 3 bases, with 8 bases lying between them. CDR3 bases: TGTGCCAGCAGTTACGGATTTGACTACGAGCAGTACTTC. This sequence encodes CASSYGFDYEQYF.

The genes are TRBV24-1 and TRBJ1-5; TRBD1 is a possible D gene (6 bases). CDR1 and CDR2 (germline): KGHDR, SFDVKD. This CDR3 contains 17 residues. Trimming removed 4 bases at V and 2 bases at J, with 17 bases between. CDR3 DNA sequence: TGTGCCACCAGTGACAACGGGGCGGGGGCCGGCAATCAGCCCCAGCATTTT. This encodes CATSDNGAGAGNQPQHF.

The genes are TRBV28 and TRBJ1-2, with D possibly being TRBD1 (5 bases). The CDR3 is made up of 13 amino acids. V lost 6 bases, J lost 4 bases, and 12 bases lay in between. Germline lookup yields CDR1 MDHEN and CDR2 SYDVKM. The CDR3 region is CASSLRGSYGYTF. Written as DNA, the CDR3 is TGTGCCAGCAGCCTAAGGGGCTCCTATGGCTACACCTTC.

This chain uses TRBV20-1 with TRBJ2-5; TRBD2 agrees at 11 bases. Germline-derived CDR1 and CDR2 are DFQATT and SNEGSKA (reference sequence). This CDR3 is 17 amino acids long. J lost 0 bases, V lost 0 bases, and 6 bases had no gene match. The CDR3 DNA is TGCAGTGCTAGAGACCGCCCTAGCGGGGGGTACCAAGAGACCCAGTACTTC. Protein product: CSARDRPSGGYQETQYF.

This clonotype turned up a few times. This chain joins TRBV6-1 and TRBJ2-3; 10 bases agree with TRBD1. The trim removed 6 bases at V and 6 bases at J, leaving 3 bases unmatched. The CDR3 has 13 amino acids. Germline V gene lookup returns CDR1 MNHNS and CDR2 SASEGT. In DNA form, the CDR3 reads TGTGCCAGCAGGACAGGGGGCTTGGATACGCAGTATTTT. Translated: CASRTGGLDTQYF.

The sample holds a few counts of this clonotype. This chain uses TRBV11-2 with TRBJ2-3; 7 nucleotides align to TRBD2. The trim removed 5 bases at V and 0 bases at J, leaving 14 bases unmatched. Germline CDR1 reads SGHAT; CDR2 reads FQNNGV. The CDR3 is 18 amino acids. CDR3 bases: TGTGCCAGCAGCCGGACTACCCTAGCGGAGGGGAGCACAGATACGCAGTATTTT. Protein: CASSRTTLAEGSTDTQYF.

This clonotype was seen a few times. J is TRBJ2-7 and V is TRBV21-1; TRBD2, the table's D call, was not compared with the DNA. TRBV21-1 is noted as a pseudogene. The CDR3 spans 14 residues. The CDR3 bases are TGTGCCAGCAGCCCCCGGACTAGCGGGAGAATGACGTACTTC. The encoded protein is CASSPRTSGRMTYF.

Many counts were recorded for this clonotype. V is TRBV10-3 and J is TRBJ2-3; 10 nucleotides match TRBD2. The junction had 6 bases not matched to a gene; V was cut back by 8 bases and J by 4 bases. The CDR3 consists of 14 residues. CDR1 and CDR2 (germline): ENHRY, SYGVKD. CDR3 residues: CAIGGSGRPDTQYF. Written as DNA, the CDR3 is TGTGCCATCGGTGGTAGCGGGAGGCCAGATACGCAGTATTTT.

The table lists this clonotype with a few counts. The chain combines TRBV5-1 with TRBJ1-2; 9 bases are a match to TRBD1. Germline V gene lookup returns CDR1 SGHRS and CDR2 YFSETQ. The CDR3 has 16 amino acids. V gave up 3 bases and J gave up 5 bases; unmatched junction bases: 11. CDR3 in DNA: TGCGCCAGCAGCTCCTACTCACAGGGGGCAAAATATGGCTACACCTTC. This encodes CASSSYSQGAKYGYTF.

This chain connects TRBV29-1 to TRBJ1-2; 10 bases match TRBD1. CDR1 is SQVTM and CDR2 is ANQGSEA in the germline V gene. Losses at the gene ends were 5 bases for V and 4 bases for J; bases not matched to a gene: 13. This CDR3 is 16 amino acids long. CDR3 sequence: CSVYEPGQGKFYGYTF. The CDR3 DNA is TGCAGCGTTTATGAACCGGGACAGGGGAAATTCTATGGCTACACCTTC.

The chain recombines TRBV7-2 with TRBJ2-2; 8 bases agree with TRBD2. The CDR3 contains 15 residues. After removal of 2 bases from V and 7 bases from J, the junction contained 6 bases not matched to a gene. The V gene's germline CDR1 is SGHTA and CDR2 FQGNSA. CDR3 region: CASSLRGLGYGELFF. As DNA, the CDR3 is TGTGCCAGCAGCTTAAGGGGACTAGGTTACGGGGAGCTGTTTTTT.

This clonotype was observed a few times. The chain couples TRBV12-3 or TRBV12-4 to TRBJ2-2, with D maybe TRBD1 (5 bases). This CDR3 contains 15 residues. V was cut by 7 bases and J by 1 base, with 13 bases left in between. The CDR3 bases are TGTGCCAGCAATAGAATAACAGGGAACACCGGGGAGCTGTTTTTT. Residues: CASNRITGNTGELFF.

CDR3 coding DNA: TGTGCCAGCAACCGGGACGGCCGATTTGGCTACACCTTC. Protein product: CASNRDGRFGYTF. V gene TRBV6-6 combines with J gene TRBJ1-2; D might be TRBD1 (5 bases). Germline lookup yields CDR1 MNHNY and CDR2 SVGAGI (reference sequence). This CDR3 comprises 13 residues. Deletions cut 7 bases from V and 7 bases from J, with 16 bases between.